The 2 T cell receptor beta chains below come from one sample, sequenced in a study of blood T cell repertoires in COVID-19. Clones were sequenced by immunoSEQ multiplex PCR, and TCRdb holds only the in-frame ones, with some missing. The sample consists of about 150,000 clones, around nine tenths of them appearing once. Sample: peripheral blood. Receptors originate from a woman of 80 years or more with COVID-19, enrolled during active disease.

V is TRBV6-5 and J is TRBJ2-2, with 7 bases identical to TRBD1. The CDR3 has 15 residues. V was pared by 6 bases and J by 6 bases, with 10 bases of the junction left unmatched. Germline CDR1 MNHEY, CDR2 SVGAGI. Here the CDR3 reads CASSLGTEVPGELFF. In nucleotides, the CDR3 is TGTGCCAGCAGCCTGGGGACAGAGGTCCCCGGGGAGCTGTTTTTT.

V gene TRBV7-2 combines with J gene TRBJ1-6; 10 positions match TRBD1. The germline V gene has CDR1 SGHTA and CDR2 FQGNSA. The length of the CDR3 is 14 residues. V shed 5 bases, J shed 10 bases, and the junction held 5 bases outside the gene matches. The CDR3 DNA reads TGTGCCAGCAGCATCGGGACAGGGGAGTCACCCCTCCACTTT. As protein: CASSIGTGESPLHF.